These 27 T cell receptor beta chains share one sample of origin, sequenced in a study of blood T cell repertoires in COVID-19. This table comes from immunoSEQ multiplex PCR, and its TCRdb copy is limited to in-frame clones, with some not included. The data hold 310,000 or so clones, with about nine tenths observed a single time. Sample: peripheral blood. Receptors originate from a woman aged 45 to 65 who had recovered from COVID-19.

CDR3 nucleotide sequence: TGTGCCAGCAGCCTAGACAGGGGATCGTACAATGAGCAGTTCTTC. Its translation is CASSLDRGSYNEQFF. The gene calls are TRBV7-8 and TRBJ2-1; the match to TRBD1 covers 8 bases. Germline lookup yields CDR1 SGHVS and CDR2 FQNEAQ. The J segment lost 4 bases and the V segment lost 5 bases, leaving 7 bases of the junction unmatched. This CDR3 has 15 amino acids.

The J gene is TRBJ1-2, the V gene TRBV18; a possible D gene is TRBD1 (6 bases). The CDR3 contains 16 residues. V dropped 3 bases and J dropped 2 bases, with 16 bases sitting between them. Germline-derived CDR1 and CDR2 are KGHSH and LQKENI. CDR3 bases: TGTGCCAGCTCACCGAATTACGGACAGTCCAACTATGGCTACACCTTC. Translated, it gives CASSPNYGQSNYGYTF.

The chain employs TRBV4-2 and TRBJ1-2, with D tentatively TRBD1 (6 bases). Trimming shortened V by 0 bases and J by 3 bases, and 11 bases separated the two germline ends. The germline CDR1 and CDR2 sequences are LGHNA and YNFKEQ. The CDR3 has 15 amino acids. The chain's CDR3 is CASSQEGGQYYGYTF. DNA of the CDR3: TGTGCCAGCAGCCAAGAAGGCGGACAGTACTATGGCTACACCTTC.

The gene calls are TRBV9 and TRBJ1-3; a possible D gene is TRBD1 (5 bases). The V end was cut by 0 bases, the J end by 0 bases, with 7 bases between. CDR3 length: 15 amino acids. Germline CDR1 and CDR2: SGDLS and YYNGEE. CDR3 DNA: TGTGCCAGCAGCGTAGGGGGACTCTCTGGAAACACCATATATTTT. Translating it yields CASSVGGLSGNTIYF.

This chain links TRBV7-9 with TRBJ1-2; D is unclear. The CDR3 runs to 10 residues. V was pared by 10 bases and J by 5 bases, with 8 bases between. Germline CDR1 and CDR2: SEHNR and FQNEAQ (reference sequence). CDR3: CATFLYGYTF. The CDR3 region has the DNA TGTGCCACCTTCTTGTATGGCTACACCTTC.

The genes are TRBV12-3 or TRBV12-4 and TRBJ1-2, with TRBD1 matching over 7 bases. The CDR3 runs 13 residues. The J segment lost 7 bases and the V segment lost 5 bases, leaving 7 bases of the junction unmatched. The CDR3 DNA reads as TGTGCCAGCAGTACCCAGGGGGTTGGTGGCTACACCTTC. Amino acids: CASSTQGVGGYTF.

The chain combines TRBV6-5 with TRBJ2-3; TRBD2 aligns across 8 bases. The germline V gene encodes CDR1 MNHEY and CDR2 SVGAGI. CDR3 length equals 15 residues. Trimming removed 6 bases from V and 5 bases from J; junction bases left unmatched: 10. CDR3 protein: CASRSGGAWVDTQYF. The CDR3, as DNA: TGTGCCAGCAGATCCGGGGGGGCCTGGGTAGATACGCAGTATTTT.

This chain joins TRBV4-1 and TRBJ1-6, with D unclear. Germline-derived CDR1 and CDR2 are MGHRA and YSYEKL. The CDR3 runs 16 residues. Trimming took 5 bases from V and 0 from J, leaving 11 bases between them. In nucleotides, the CDR3 is TGCGCCAGCAGCTACGATTGGAGCTCCTATAATTCACCCCTCCACTTT. This translates into CASSYDWSSYNSPLHF.

The V gene is TRBV2, the J gene TRBJ1-2; D gene uncertain. The CDR3 runs 16 residues. V was pared by 0 bases and J by 3 bases, with 14 bases between. The germline V gene encodes CDR1 SNHLY and CDR2 FYNNEI. The CDR3 protein is CASSEARGGFYYGYTF. The CDR3 coding sequence is TGTGCCAGCAGTGAAGCGCGAGGAGGTTTTTACTATGGCTACACCTTC.

The chain carries TRBV6-5 and TRBJ2-7; TRBD2 matches 13 bases. Germline V gene lookup returns CDR1 MNHEY and CDR2 SVGAGI. V gave up 2 bases and J gave up 5 bases; unmatched junction bases: 3. This CDR3 region has 15 residues. For the CDR3, the DNA is TGTGCCAGCAGTTACCAGGGACTAGCGGGAAACGAGCAGTACTTC. The encoded protein is CASSYQGLAGNEQYF.

The chain recombines TRBV5-1 with TRBJ1-1; weak D call: TRBD1 (5 bases). Germline CDR1 and CDR2: SGHRS and YFSETQ. The CDR3 length is 17 residues. V was cut by 1 base and J by 0 bases, with 16 bases left in between. Written as DNA, the CDR3 is TGCGCCAGCAGCTTGCAGATACAGGTTGGGTTGAACACTGAAGCTTTCTTT. As protein: CASSLQIQVGLNTEAFF.

The chain joins TRBV5-1 to TRBJ1-4; 11 nucleotides align to TRBD1. The ends lost 1 base at V and 0 bases at J; junction bases unmatched: 5. The CDR3 covers 18 residues. CDR1 and CDR2 from the germline V gene are SGHRS and YFSETQ. In DNA form, the CDR3 reads TGCGCCAGCAGCTTGCGTGGACAGGGGGCCGCAACTAATGAAAAACTGTTTTTT. This sequence encodes CASSLRGQGAATNEKLFF. Full variable domain (remainder filled in from reference TRBV5-1 and TRBJ1-4): KAGVTQTPRYLIKTRGQQVTLSCSPISGHRSVSWYQQTPGQGLQFLFEYFSETQRNKGNFPGRFSGRQFSNSRSEMNVSTLELGDSALYLCASSLRGQGAATNEKLFFGSGTQLSVL.

The V call is TRBV30, the J call TRBJ1-5; possibly TRBD1 for D (6 bases). CDR3 length: 14 amino acids. V lost 5 bases and J 1 base, leaving 12 bases between the germline ends. From germline, CDR1 is GTSNPN and CDR2 SVGIG (reference sequence). CDR3 DNA: TGTGCCTGGGCCCGGACAGTCAGCAATCAGCCCCAGCATTTT. This codes for CAWARTVSNQPQHF.

This chain connects TRBV30 to TRBJ2-3; TRBD2 aligns across 10 bases. With 6 bases clipped from V and 10 bases from J, the junction kept 7 bases outside the gene matches. The CDR3 consists of 12 residues. Germline CDR1 and CDR2: GTSNPN and SVGIG (reference sequence). CDR3 loop: CACLAGVVAQYF. In nucleotides, the CDR3 is TGTGCCTGCCTAGCGGGAGTCGTAGCGCAGTATTTT.

The chain is built from TRBV19 and TRBJ2-3; TRBD1 matches at 9 bases. The junction had 9 bases not matched to a gene; V was cut back by 5 bases and J by 3 bases. The germline V gene encodes CDR1 LNHDA and CDR2 SQIVND (reference sequence). The CDR3 has 16 amino acids. The DNA for the CDR3 is TGTGCCAGTAGTCCCCGGGACAGGGTGAGAACAGATACGCAGTATTTT. Amino acids: CASSPRDRVRTDTQYF.

The rearrangement links TRBV7-9 to TRBJ1-5, with D possibly being TRBD1 (5 bases). V was cut by 5 bases and J by 2 bases, with 13 bases left in between. The CDR3 totals 15 residues. Germline CDR1 is SEHNR and CDR2 is FQNEAQ (reference sequence). CDR3 region: CASSPGRGGNQPQHF. In DNA form, the CDR3 reads TGTGCCAGCAGCCCGGGTCGGGGGGGCAATCAGCCCCAGCATTTT.

V is TRBV5-1 and J is TRBJ2-1; a possible D gene is TRBD1 (6 bases). CDR3 length: 17 amino acids. CDR1 is SGHRS, CDR2 YFSETQ, per germline. Trimming took 0 bases from V and 0 from J, leaving 13 bases between them. The CDR3 DNA follows: TGCGCCAGCAGCTTGGTGTGGGACACGAGCTCCTACAATGAGCAGTTCTTC. Protein: CASSLVWDTSSYNEQFF.

In its sample, this clone was seen a few times. CDR3 in amino acids: CASSTGTSNQPQHF. DNA for the CDR3: TGTGCCAGCAGTACAGGGACTAGCAATCAGCCCCAGCATTTT. This rearrangement joins TRBV6-5 to TRBJ1-5; D may be TRBD1 (6 bases). Trimming took off 5 bases at V and 0 bases at J, with 8 bases between the two ends. CDR3 size: 14 residues. Per the germline V gene, CDR1 is MNHEY and CDR2 is SVGAGI.

Notes on this clone: Other nucleotide sequences in the sample specify the same CDR3. V gene TRBV7-2 combines with J gene TRBJ1-1, with 7 bases fitting TRBD1. Germline CDR1 is SGHTA and CDR2 is FQGNSA. CDR3 size: 14 residues. The trim removed 5 bases at V and 4 bases at J, leaving 7 bases unmatched. CDR3 protein: CASSLNQGGTEAFF. Here the CDR3 DNA reads TGTGCCAGCAGCCTCAACCAGGGGGGCACTGAAGCTTTCTTT.

This rearrangement joins TRBV6-2 or TRBV6-3 to TRBJ2-2, with D possibly being TRBD1 (5 bases). The germline V gene encodes CDR1 MNHEY and CDR2 SVGEGT. The CDR3 is 15 amino acids. The V and J ends lost 3 bases and 6 bases respectively, with 14 bases between them. This chain's CDR3 is CASSYQGLGAGELFF. CDR3 bases: TGTGCCAGCAGTTATCAGGGATTAGGGGCCGGGGAGCTGTTTTTT.

The rearrangement uses TRBV5-1 and TRBJ1-2, with D tentatively TRBD1 (5 bases). V was shortened by 0 bases and J by 3 bases, with 6 bases between the two germline ends. Germline V gives CDR1 SGHRS, CDR2 YFSETQ. This CDR3 is built from 13 residues. The CDR3 here is CASSLAGYYGYTF. CDR3 DNA sequence: TGCGCCAGCAGCTTGGCAGGGTACTATGGCTACACCTTC.

The chain joins TRBV5-1 to TRBJ2-1; D gene ambiguous. Germline V lookup: CDR1 SGHRS, CDR2 YFSETQ. This CDR3 contains 11 residues. The ends were cut back, 3 bases at V and 11 bases at J, with 9 bases in the middle. The CDR3 DNA follows: TGCGCCAGCAGCTCCTTTTCTCAGCAGTTCTTC. It translates to CASSSFSQQFF.

The J gene is TRBJ2-1, the V gene TRBV27, with 7 bases aligning to TRBD2. J lost 1 base, V lost 3 bases, and 9 bases had no gene match. The germline gives CDR1 MNHEY, CDR2 SMNVEV (reference sequence). The CDR3 is made up of 17 amino acids. The CDR3 reads CASSFVPLAASYNEQFF. CDR3 in DNA: TGTGCCAGCAGTTTCGTCCCTCTAGCGGCGTCCTACAATGAGCAGTTCTTC.

This chain connects TRBV5-1 to TRBJ1-1; no firm D call. This CDR3 comprises 13 residues. The V gene's germline CDR1 is SGHRS and CDR2 YFSETQ. V lost 2 bases to trimming and J lost 3 bases, with 8 bases between them. CDR3 residues: CASSLEADTEAFF. In nucleotides, the CDR3 is TGCGCCAGCAGCTTAGAGGCGGACACTGAAGCTTTCTTT.

The CDR3 DNA is TGTGCCAGCAGCTTGCCCGGAGTGAGGAACACTGAAGCTTTCTTT. Its protein is CASSLPGVRNTEAFF. This chain uses TRBV5-4 with TRBJ1-1; D not resolved. The germline gives CDR1 SGHNT, CDR2 YYREEE (reference sequence). The V end lost 1 base, the J end lost 1 base, and 11 bases lay between the germline ends. The CDR3 covers 15 residues.

This sequence joins TRBV9 and TRBJ2-2; 9 nucleotides agree with TRBD1. The ends lost 2 bases at V and 5 bases at J; junction bases unmatched: 4. Germline-derived CDR1 and CDR2 are SGDLS and YYNGEE. The CDR3 is 15 amino acids. CDR3 protein: CASSVGDRATGELFF. CDR3 coding DNA: TGTGCCAGCAGCGTGGGGGACAGGGCAACCGGGGAGCTGTTTTTT. Full variable domain (rest looked up from reference TRBV9 and TRBJ2-2): DSGVTQTPKHLITATGQRVTLRCSPRSGDLSVYWYQQSLDQGLQFLIQYYNGEERAKGNILERFSAQQFPDLHSELNLSSLELGDSALYFCASSVGDRATGELFFGEGSRLTVL.

This clone was counted a single time. The CDR3 DNA sequence: TGTGCCAGCAGCGTGGGGCATCCGCAGACTGAAGCTTTCTTT. Translation gives CASSVGHPQTEAFF. V and J are TRBV9 and TRBJ1-1; perhaps TRBD1 as D (5 bases). Trimming shortened V by 2 bases and J by 5 bases, and 13 bases separated the two germline ends. The CDR3 length is 14 residues. Germline CDR1 SGDLS, CDR2 YYNGEE.